Listed below are T cell receptor beta chains from one sample, sequenced in a study of blood T cell repertoires in COVID-19. TCRdb's table, derived via immunoSEQ multiplex PCR, lists solely in-frame clones and lacks some. Of over 100,000 clones in the sample, approximately 88% were seen once. The sample was peripheral blood. These receptor sequences come from a human donor in a cohort sampled during active COVID-19. The CDR3 runs from the conserved cysteine through the conserved F or W. The D gene is left open where the match is weak. Only part of the rows carry a size: once, few, many, or a class if the clone is expanded.

>.|TRBV18|.|TRBJ2-1
CASSNPGTPLHEQFF
TGTGCCAGCTCAAACCCCGGGACTCCCCTTCATGAGCAGTTCTTC
>.|TRBV7-2|.|TRBJ2-1
CASSRMSGGGYNEQFF
TGTGCCAGCAGCCGGATGTCGGGGGGCGGTTACAATGAGCAGTTCTTC
>.|TRBV10-3|.|TRBJ2-7
CAISEGANYEQYF
TGTGCCATCAGTGAGGGGGCAAACTACGAGCAGTACTTC
>.|TRBV25-1|.|TRBJ1-2
CASSAANYGYTF
TGTGCCAGCAGTGCAGCTAACTATGGCTACACCTTC
>TRBD2|TRBV5-4|.|TRBJ2-3
CASSLDLLRGNTDTQYF
TGTGCCAGCAGCTTGGACCTCTTGCGGGGGAACACAGATACGCAGTATTTT
>TRBD1|TRBV15|.|TRBJ2-7
CATSRGGTVANGQYF
TGTGCCACCAGCAGAGGGGGGACAGTTGCTAATGGGCAGTACTTC
>TRBD1|TRBV18|.|TRBJ2-5
CASSPIQGIQETQYF
TGTGCCAGCTCACCGATACAGGGGATCCAAGAGACCCAGTACTTC
>.|TRBV7-9|.|TRBJ2-3
CASSPRGAATSTDTQYF
TGTGCCAGCAGCCCCAGGGGGGCGGCAACTAGCACAGATACGCAGTATTTT
>.|TRBV11-2|.|TRBJ2-1
CASSWRENEQFF
TGTGCCAGCAGTTGGAGAGAAAATGAGCAGTTCTTC
>.|TRBV19|.|TRBJ1-1
CASSIGVGGEAFF
TGTGCCAGTAGTATAGGAGTCGGTGGTGAAGCTTTCTTT
>.|TRBV7-2|.|TRBJ1-2
CASSRQANYGYTF
TGTGCCAGCAGCCGACAGGCTAACTATGGCTACACCTTC
>.|TRBV28|.|TRBJ1-6
CASSSLGQTLNSPLHF
TGTGCCAGCAGTTCCCTTGGACAGACTCTAAATTCACCCCTCCACTTT
>TRBD2|TRBV28|.|TRBJ2-3
CASLTSGGADTQYF
TGTGCCAGCCTTACTAGCGGGGGAGCAGATACGCAGTATTTT
>TRBD1|TRBV18|.|TRBJ1-4
CASSRDRQGYNEKLFF
TGTGCCAGCTCGCGCGACCGACAGGGGTATAATGAAAAACTGTTTTTT
>.|TRBV7-2|.|TRBJ2-5
CASSADGTPTDTQYF
TGTGCCAGCAGCGCCGACGGGACTCCTACCGACACCCAGTACTTC
>.|TRBV19|.|TRBJ2-3
CASSDPLGRSDTQYF
TGTGCCAGTAGTGACCCATTAGGGAGGTCAGATACGCAGTATTTT
>.|TRBV6-5|.|TRBJ1-6
CASRIGGPVNSPLHF
TGTGCCAGCAGAATTGGAGGGCCAGTTAATTCACCCCTCCACTTT
>.|TRBV20-1|.|TRBJ2-5
CSASLLETQYF
TGCAGTGCTAGTCTTTTGGAGACCCAGTACTTC
>TRBD1|TRBV24-1|.|TRBJ1-2
CATSDLGGQGDGYTF
TGTGCCACCAGTGATTTAGGGGGACAGGGAGATGGCTACACCTTC
>TRBD2|TRBV3-1/TRBV3-2|.|TRBJ2-1
CASSLGLAGRNEQFF
TGTGCCAGCAGCCTGGGACTAGCGGGGAGAAATGAGCAGTTCTTC
>.|TRBV7-8|.|TRBJ2-7
CASSRTTGNRDYEQYF
TGTGCCAGCAGCCGAACCACAGGGAACCGAGACTACGAGCAGTACTTC
>TRBD2|TRBV9|.|TRBJ2-3
CASSVVTSGGVDTQYF
TGTGCCAGCAGCGTAGTGACTAGCGGGGGGGTAGATACGCAGTATTTT
>TRBD1|TRBV9|.|TRBJ1-2
CASSVGLPGTGTYYGYTF
TGTGCCAGCAGCGTAGGGCTACCCGGGACAGGGACTTACTATGGCTACACCTTC
>.|TRBV5-1|.|TRBJ1-1
CASSPLSGRDTEAFF
TGCGCCAGCAGCCCCCTAAGTGGCAGGGACACTGAAGCTTTCTTT
>TRBD1|TRBV6-2/TRBV6-3|once|TRBJ2-5
CASSPGQQETQYF
TGTGCCAGCAGTCCGGGACAGCAAGAGACCCAGTACTTC
>.|TRBV4-3|.|TRBJ1-2
CASSQDGGFNYGYTF
TGCGCCAGCAGCCAAGATGGAGGATTCAACTATGGCTACACCTTC
>TRBD1|TRBV7-2|.|TRBJ1-1
CASSLQGAGVNTEAFF
TGTGCCAGCAGCTTACAGGGGGCAGGGGTGAACACTGAAGCTTTCTTT
>.|TRBV5-4|few|TRBJ1-6
CASSFDLSSYNSPLHF
TGTGCCAGCAGCTTTGATCTTAGCTCCTATAATTCACCCCTCCACTTT
>.|TRBV3-1/TRBV3-2|.|TRBJ2-2
CASSQPSDRNTGELFF
TGTGCCAGCAGCCAACCCTCAGACAGAAACACCGGGGAGCTGTTTTTT
>.|TRBV27|.|TRBJ2-3
CASRTYSTDTQYF
TGTGCCAGCAGGACTTATAGCACAGATACGCAGTATTTT
>TRBD1|TRBV4-1|.|TRBJ2-7
CASSPGTGFYEQYF
TGCGCCAGCAGCCCGGGGACAGGATTCTACGAGCAGTACTTC
>TRBD1|TRBV6-1|.|TRBJ2-5
CASSELVGQGGETQYF
TGTGCCAGCAGTGAATTGGTGGGACAGGGTGGGGAGACCCAGTACTTC
>TRBD2|TRBV7-3|.|TRBJ2-5
CASSRQRGETQYF
TGTGCCAGCAGCCGGCAGCGGGGAGAGACCCAGTACTTC
>.|TRBV30|few|TRBJ2-7
CAWSWRRSYEQYF
TGTGCCTGGAGCTGGAGAAGATCCTACGAGCAGTACTTC
>TRBD1|TRBV18|.|TRBJ1-2
CASSPLQGTGQGVYGYTF
TGTGCCAGCTCACCACTACAAGGGACAGGCCAAGGAGTGTATGGCTACACCTTC
>TRBD1|TRBV6-6|.|TRBJ1-5
CASSGTGGSNQPQHF
TGTGCCAGCAGCGGAACAGGGGGCAGCAATCAGCCCCAGCATTTT
>TRBD1|TRBV6-2/TRBV6-3|.|TRBJ2-3
CASSYSRQGFTDTQYF
TGTGCCAGCAGTTACTCGAGACAGGGATTCACAGATACGCAGTATTTT
>TRBD1|TRBV5-5|once|TRBJ2-1
CASSLTGEVSYNEQFF
TGTGCCAGCAGCTTGACAGGGGAAGTGTCGTACAATGAGCAGTTCTTC
>TRBD2|TRBV4-2|.|TRBJ2-1
CASQTGGTSGGRGSYNEQFF
TGTGCCAGCCAAACGGGAGGGACTAGCGGGGGGCGTGGGTCCTACAATGAGCAGTTCTTC
>.|TRBV7-9|.|TRBJ1-5
CASSLGGHNQPQHF
TGTGCCAGCAGCTTAGGAGGTCACAATCAGCCCCAGCATTTT
>.|TRBV2|.|TRBJ2-3
CASSVGTHSTDTQYF
TGTGCCAGCAGTGTCGGGACACACAGCACAGATACGCAGTATTTT
>.|TRBV12-1|.|TRBJ2-3
CASSSSRGGIRGQYF
TGTGCCAGCAGCTCCTCTCGCGGGGGGATTAGGGGGCAGTATTTT
>.|TRBV11-3|.|TRBJ2-1
CASSSTSNSYNEQFF
TGTGCCAGCAGCTCCACGAGTAACAGCTACAATGAGCAGTTCTTC
>TRBD2|TRBV7-2|.|TRBJ2-4
CASSLKPTSGGFKNIQYF
TGTGCCAGCAGCTTAAAGCCGACTAGCGGGGGATTCAAAAACATTCAGTACTTC
>.|TRBV7-2|.|TRBJ1-3
CASSLVRGDSGNTIYF
TGTGCCAGCAGCTTAGTTCGGGGGGACTCTGGAAACACCATATATTTT
>.|TRBV6-2/TRBV6-3|once|TRBJ2-2
CASSYGRQSPNTGELFF
TGTGCCAGCAGTTACGGCAGACAGAGCCCAAACACCGGGGAGCTGTTTTTT
>TRBD1|TRBV6-2/TRBV6-3|.|TRBJ1-4
CASSPRDRVGEKLFF
TGTGCCAGCAGCCCCCGTGACAGGGTTGGGGAAAAACTGTTTTTT